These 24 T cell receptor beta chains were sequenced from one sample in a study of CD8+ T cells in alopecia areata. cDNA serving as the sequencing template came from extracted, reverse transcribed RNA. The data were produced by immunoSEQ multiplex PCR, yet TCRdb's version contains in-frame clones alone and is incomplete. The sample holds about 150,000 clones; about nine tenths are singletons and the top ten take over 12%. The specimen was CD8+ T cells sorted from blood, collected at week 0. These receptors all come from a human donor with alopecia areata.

The CDR3 spells CASGQGKETQYF. The CDR3 DNA reads as TGTGCCAGCGGCCAGGGGAAAGAGACCCAGTACTTC. The chain is built from TRBV7-9 and TRBJ2-5; D possibly corresponds to TRBD1 (6 bases). V was trimmed by 8 bases and J by 3 bases, leaving 10 bases between them. In germline, CDR1 is SEHNR, CDR2 FQNEAQ (reference sequence). CDR3 size: 12 residues.

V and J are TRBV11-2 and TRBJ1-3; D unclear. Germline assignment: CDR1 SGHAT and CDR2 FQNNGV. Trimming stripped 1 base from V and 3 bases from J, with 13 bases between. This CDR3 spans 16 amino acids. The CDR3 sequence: CASSLVPGAYGNTIYF. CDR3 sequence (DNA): TGTGCCAGCAGCTTAGTCCCGGGAGCGTATGGAAACACCATATATTTT.

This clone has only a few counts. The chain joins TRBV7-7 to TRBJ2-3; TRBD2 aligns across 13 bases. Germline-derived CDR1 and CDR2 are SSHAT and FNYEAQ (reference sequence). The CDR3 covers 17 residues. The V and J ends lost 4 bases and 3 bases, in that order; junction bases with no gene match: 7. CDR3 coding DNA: TGTGCCAGCAGCTCCAGACCGGGACTAGCGGGAACAGATACGCAGTATTTT. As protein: CASSSRPGLAGTDTQYF.

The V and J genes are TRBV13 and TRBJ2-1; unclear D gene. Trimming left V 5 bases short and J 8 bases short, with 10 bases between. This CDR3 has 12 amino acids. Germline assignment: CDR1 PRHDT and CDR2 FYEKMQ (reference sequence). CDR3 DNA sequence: TGTGCCAGCAGCGTTCTAGACGATGAGCAGTTCTTC. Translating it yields CASSVLDDEQFF.

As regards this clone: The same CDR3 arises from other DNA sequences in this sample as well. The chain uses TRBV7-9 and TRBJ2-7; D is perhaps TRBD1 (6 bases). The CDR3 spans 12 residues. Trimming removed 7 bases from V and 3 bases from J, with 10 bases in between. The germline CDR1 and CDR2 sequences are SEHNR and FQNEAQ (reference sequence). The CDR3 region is CASTPDSYEQYF. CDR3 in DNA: TGTGCCAGCACCCCGGACAGCTACGAGCAGTACTTC.

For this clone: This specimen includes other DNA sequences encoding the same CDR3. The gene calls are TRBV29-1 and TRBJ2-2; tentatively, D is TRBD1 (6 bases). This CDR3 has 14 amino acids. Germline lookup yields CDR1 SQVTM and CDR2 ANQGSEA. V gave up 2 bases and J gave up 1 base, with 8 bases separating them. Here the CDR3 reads CSVEPGQNTGELFF. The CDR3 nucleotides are TGCAGCGTTGAACCGGGACAGAACACCGGGGAGCTGTTTTTT.

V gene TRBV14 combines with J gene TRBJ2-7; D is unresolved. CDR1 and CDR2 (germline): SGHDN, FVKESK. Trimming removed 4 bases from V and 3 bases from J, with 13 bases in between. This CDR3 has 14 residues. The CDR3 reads CASSPSSRGYEQYF. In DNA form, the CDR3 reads TGTGCCAGCAGCCCTAGTAGTAGAGGCTACGAGCAGTACTTC.

CDR3 in DNA: TGCAGCGTTGATGGAGGGGATGGCTACACCTTC. This sequence encodes CSVDGGDGYTF. The chain joins TRBV29-1 to TRBJ1-2; D might be TRBD1 (5 bases). V lost 3 bases and J 6 bases, leaving 8 bases between the germline ends. Per germline, CDR1 SQVTM and CDR2 ANQGSEA. CDR3 size: 11 residues.

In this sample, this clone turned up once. The CDR3 region has the DNA TGTGCCAGCAGCGTAGAGGGCCGGAGCAATCAGCCCCAGCATTTT. Its translation is CASSVEGRSNQPQHF. The chain recombines TRBV9 with TRBJ1-5; D is uncertain. Germline V gives CDR1 SGDLS, CDR2 YYNGEE. Trimming left V 0 bases short and J 1 base short, with 8 bases between. CDR3 length: 15 amino acids.

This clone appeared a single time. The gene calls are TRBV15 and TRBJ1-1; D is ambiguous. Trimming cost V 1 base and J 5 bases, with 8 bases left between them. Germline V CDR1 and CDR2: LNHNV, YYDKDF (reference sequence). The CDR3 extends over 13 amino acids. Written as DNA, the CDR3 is TGTGCCACCAGCAGAGGAGGGAAGACTGAAGCTTTCTTT. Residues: CATSRGGKTEAFF. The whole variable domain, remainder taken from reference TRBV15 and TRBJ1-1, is DAMVIQNPRYQVTQFGKPVTLSCSQTLNHNVMYWYQQKSSQAPKLLFHYYDKDFNNEADTPDNFQSRRPNTSFCFLDIRSPGLGDTAMYLCATSRGGKTEAFFGQGTRLTVV.

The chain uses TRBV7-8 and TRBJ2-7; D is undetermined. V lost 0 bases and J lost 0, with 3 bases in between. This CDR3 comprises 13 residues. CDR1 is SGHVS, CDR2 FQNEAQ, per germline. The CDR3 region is CASSLAGSYEQYF. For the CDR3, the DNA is TGTGCCAGCAGCTTAGCAGGCTCCTACGAGCAGTACTTC.

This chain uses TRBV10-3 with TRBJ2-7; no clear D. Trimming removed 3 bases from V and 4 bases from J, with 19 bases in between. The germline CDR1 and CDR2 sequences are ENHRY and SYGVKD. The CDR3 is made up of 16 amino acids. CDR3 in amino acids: CAISDLEGQEIYEQYF. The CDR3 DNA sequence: TGTGCCATCAGTGACCTTGAAGGTCAGGAGATATACGAGCAGTACTTC.

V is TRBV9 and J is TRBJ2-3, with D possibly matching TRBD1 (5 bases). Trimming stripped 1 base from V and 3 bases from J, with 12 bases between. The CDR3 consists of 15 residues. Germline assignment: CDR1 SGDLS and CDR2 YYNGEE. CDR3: CASSVNGAGTDTQYF. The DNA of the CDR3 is TGTGCCAGCAGCGTAAATGGGGCAGGAACAGATACGCAGTATTTT.

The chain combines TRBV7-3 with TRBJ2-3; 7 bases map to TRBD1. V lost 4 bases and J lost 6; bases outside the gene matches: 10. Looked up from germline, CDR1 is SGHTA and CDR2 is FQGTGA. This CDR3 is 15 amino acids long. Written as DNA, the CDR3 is TGTGCCAGCAGCTCGAACCTAGGGGGCGGGGATACGCAGTATTTT. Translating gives CASSSNLGGGDTQYF.

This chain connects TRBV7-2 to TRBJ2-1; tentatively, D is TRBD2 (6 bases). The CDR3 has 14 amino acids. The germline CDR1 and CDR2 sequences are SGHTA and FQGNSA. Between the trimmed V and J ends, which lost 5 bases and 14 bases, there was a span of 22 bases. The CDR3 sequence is CASSLETSVYLEFF. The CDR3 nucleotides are TGTGCCAGCAGCCTAGAGACTAGTGTCTATTTGGAGTTCTTC.

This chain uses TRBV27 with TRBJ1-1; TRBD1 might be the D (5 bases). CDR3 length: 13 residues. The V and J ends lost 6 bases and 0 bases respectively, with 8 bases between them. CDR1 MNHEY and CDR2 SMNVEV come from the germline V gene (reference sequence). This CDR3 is CASRNRLNTEAFF. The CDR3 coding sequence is TGTGCCAGCAGGAACAGGTTGAACACTGAAGCTTTCTTT.

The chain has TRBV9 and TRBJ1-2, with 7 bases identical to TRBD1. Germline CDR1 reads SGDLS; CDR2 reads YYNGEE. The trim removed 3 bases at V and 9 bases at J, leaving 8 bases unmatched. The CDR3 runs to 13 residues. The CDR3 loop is CASSAPTGTSYTF. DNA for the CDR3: TGTGCCAGCAGCGCCCCGACAGGGACAAGCTACACCTTC.

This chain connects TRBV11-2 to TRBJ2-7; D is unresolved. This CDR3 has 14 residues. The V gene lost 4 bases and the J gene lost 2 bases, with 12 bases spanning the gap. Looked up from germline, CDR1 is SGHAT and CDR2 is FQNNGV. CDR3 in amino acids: CASSSTQAAYEQYF. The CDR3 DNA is TGTGCCAGCAGCTCGACCCAGGCGGCCTACGAGCAGTACTTC.

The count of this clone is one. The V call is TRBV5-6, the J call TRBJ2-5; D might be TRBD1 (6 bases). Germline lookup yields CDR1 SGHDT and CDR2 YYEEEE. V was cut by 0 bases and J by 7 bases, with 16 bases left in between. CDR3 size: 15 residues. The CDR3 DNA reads TGTGCCAGCAGCTTGGGGGCAGGGGATTGGACGACCCAGTACTTC. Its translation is CASSLGAGDWTTQYF.

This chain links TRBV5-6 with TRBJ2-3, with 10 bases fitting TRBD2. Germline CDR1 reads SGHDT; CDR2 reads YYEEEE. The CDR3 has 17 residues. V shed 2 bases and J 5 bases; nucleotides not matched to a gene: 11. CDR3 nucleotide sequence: TGTGCCAGCAGCTTCCTGGGTCTAGCGGGAGTGGGAGATACGCAGTATTTT. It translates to CASSFLGLAGVGDTQYF. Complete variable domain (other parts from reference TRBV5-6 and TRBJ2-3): DAGVTQSPTHLIKTRGQQVTLRCSPKSGHDTVSWYQQALGQGPQFIFQYYEEEERQRGNFPDRFSGHQFPNYSSELNVNALLLGDSALYLCASSFLGLAGVGDTQYFGPGTRLTVL.

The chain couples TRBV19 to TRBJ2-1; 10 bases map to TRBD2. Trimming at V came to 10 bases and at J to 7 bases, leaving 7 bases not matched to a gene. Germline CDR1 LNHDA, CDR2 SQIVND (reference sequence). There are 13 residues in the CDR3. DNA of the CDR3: TGTGCCACCTCACTAGCGGGAATTAATGAGCAGTTCTTC. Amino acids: CATSLAGINEQFF. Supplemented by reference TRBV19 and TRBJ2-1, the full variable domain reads DGGITQSPKYLFRKEGQNVTLSCEQNLNHDAMYWYRQDPGQGLRLIYYSQIVNDFQKGDIAEGYSVSREKKESFPLTVTSAQKNPTAFYLCATSLAGINEQFFGPGTRLTVL.

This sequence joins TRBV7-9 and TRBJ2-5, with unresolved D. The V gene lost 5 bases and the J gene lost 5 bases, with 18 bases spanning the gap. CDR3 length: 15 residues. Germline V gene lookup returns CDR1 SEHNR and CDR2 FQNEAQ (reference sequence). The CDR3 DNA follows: TGTGCCAGCAGCAAGGAGCTCTCCCTAAGGGAGACCCAGTACTTC. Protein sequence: CASSKELSLRETQYF.

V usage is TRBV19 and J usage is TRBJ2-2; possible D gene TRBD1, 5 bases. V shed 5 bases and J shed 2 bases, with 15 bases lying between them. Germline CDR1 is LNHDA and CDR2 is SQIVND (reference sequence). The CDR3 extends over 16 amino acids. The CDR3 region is CASSPGWQGNTGELFF. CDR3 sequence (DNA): TGTGCCAGTAGTCCCGGATGGCAGGGAAACACCGGGGAGCTGTTTTTT.

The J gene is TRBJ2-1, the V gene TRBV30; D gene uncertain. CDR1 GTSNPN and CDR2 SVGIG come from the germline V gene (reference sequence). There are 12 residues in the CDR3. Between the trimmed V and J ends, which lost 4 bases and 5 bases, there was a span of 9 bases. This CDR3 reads CAWNSGDNEQFF. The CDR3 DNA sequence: TGTGCCTGGAATTCTGGGGACAATGAGCAGTTCTTC. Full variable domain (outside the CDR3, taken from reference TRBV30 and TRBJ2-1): SQTIHQWPATLVQPVGSPLSLECTVEGTSNPNLYWYRQAAGRGLQLLFYSVGIGQISSEVPQNLSASRPQDRQFILSSKKLLLSDSGFYLCAWNSGDNEQFFGPGTRLTVL.